This T cell receptor beta chain was sequenced during a study of T cell repertoires in cytomegalovirus infection. Study-level information: It can be stated that public TCR beta signatures indicated CMV infection as well as a matching HLA type. Findings and limits, study-wide: What dominated the ex vivo response were HLA-C-restricted CMV-specific TCR beta clonotypes. Frequencies of public TCR beta families were cumulated, and this identified carriers of CMV plus the relevant HLA.

This clonotype showed up many times. Its antigen is unidentified. The CDR3 has 14 residues. Trimming removed 5 bases from V and 4 bases from J; junction bases left unmatched: 5. Germline CDR1 is SGHAT and CDR2 is FQNNGV. TCRdb processed the reads anew with MiXCR; each CDR3 protein has one entry. The sample lists some 150,000 distinct CDR3 sequences, around 20% seen once, with about a tenth in the top ten. This TCR came from a human donor in good health (CMV status not recorded). Some clones in this sample may be carry-over from other donors' samples. The chain couples TRBV11-2 to TRBJ2-3; 8 nucleotides line up with TRBD2. The sample was PBMCs. CDR3 residues: CASSVSGTSDTQYF. Here the CDR3 DNA reads TGTGCCAGCAGCGTTAGCGGGACCTCAGATACGCAGTATTTT.